Below are 29 T cell receptor beta chains sequenced from a single sample in a study of spatial heterogeneity in lung cancer. As for time point: blood at routine non-recurrence follow-up after resection. The study sequenced unsorted whole RNA from tumor, nontumor lung or frozen PBMC. TCRdb analysed the 5' RACE reads with MiXCR anew, one entry per CDR3 protein. The sample holds 51,000 or so distinct CDR3 sequences, 7.4% seen once. The source material was PBMCs, sampled at follow-up. The receptors here all came from a female donor with early-stage non-small cell lung cancer.

This clonotype was seen many times. This chain connects TRBV2 to TRBJ1-4; TRBD1 is a possible D gene (5 bases). Germline CDR1 reads SNHLY; CDR2 reads FYNNEI. V was pared by 8 bases and J by 2 bases, with 12 bases between. The CDR3 contains 14 residues. CDR3 loop: CASASTVTNEKLFF. The CDR3 DNA reads as TGTGCCAGCGCCTCGACAGTCACTAATGAAAAACTGTTTTTT. Drawing the rest from reference TRBV2 and TRBJ1-4, the complete variable domain is EPEVTQTPSHQVTQMGQEVILRCVPISNHLYFYWYRQILGQKVEFLVSFYNNEISEKSEIFDDQFSVERPDGSNFTLKIRSTKLEDSAMYFCASASTVTNEKLFFGSGTQLSVL.

This clonotype has a count of ten or more. The CDR3 nucleotides read TGTGCCAGCAGCTCGTCCCCGAACCCCTACGAGCAGTACTTC. Translation: CASSSSPNPYEQYF. The chain has TRBV7-9 and TRBJ2-7; D is uncertain. Germline values: CDR1 SEHNR, CDR2 FQNEAQ (reference sequence). Trimming took 4 bases from V and 2 from J, leaving 12 bases between them. The CDR3 sequence is 14 residues long.

This clonotype was recorded at least ten times. The J gene is TRBJ2-1, the V gene TRBV20-1; 13 positions match TRBD2. Germline V CDR1 and CDR2: DFQATT, SNEGSKA (reference sequence). Trimming took 6 bases from V and 6 from J; bases not matched to a gene: 8. CDR3 size: 15 residues. The CDR3 loop is CSAWKGLAGSNEQFF. The CDR3 bases are TGCAGTGCCTGGAAGGGACTAGCGGGGTCCAATGAGCAGTTCTTC.

In this sample, this clonotype turned up many times. V and J are TRBV6-6 and TRBJ1-2; 9 bases agree with TRBD1. The CDR3 totals 14 residues. The junction had 6 bases not matched to a gene; V was cut back by 7 bases and J by 3 bases. Germline CDR1 is MNHNY and CDR2 is SVGAGI (reference sequence). For the CDR3, the DNA is TGTGCCAGCACAGCTGGACAGGGGCACTATGGCTACACCTTC. This codes for CASTAGQGHYGYTF.

This chain joins TRBV7-3 and TRBJ2-5; the D is unclear. The CDR3 length is 14 residues. The V end lost 0 bases, the J end lost 2 bases, and 7 bases lay between the germline ends. Per the germline V gene, CDR1 is SGHTA and CDR2 is FQGTGA. CDR3 in amino acids: CASSLTHSQETQYF. The CDR3 bases are TGTGCCAGCAGCTTAACCCACAGTCAAGAGACCCAGTACTTC. Full variable domain (missing parts from reference TRBV7-3 and TRBJ2-5): GAGVSQTPSNKVTEKGKYVELRCDPISGHTALYWYRQSLGQGPEFLIYFQGTGAADDSGLPNDRFFAVRPEGSVSTLKIQRTERGDSAVYLCASSLTHSQETQYFGPGTRLLVL.

This clonotype was counted ten times or more. The chain carries TRBV6-5 and TRBJ2-5; tentative D call: TRBD2 (5 bases). This CDR3 spans 15 amino acids. Deletions cut 10 bases from V and 7 bases from J, with 25 bases between. The germline CDR1 and CDR2 sequences are MNHEY and SVGAGI. CDR3 bases: TGTGCCACCGCGAAAAAGGCAGCCCTTCGGGGGACCCAGTACTTC. Its translation is CATAKKAALRGTQYF.

This clonotype came up many times. The rearrangement links TRBV3-1 to TRBJ2-5, with 7 positions matching TRBD2. Germline lookup yields CDR1 LGHDT and CDR2 YNNKEL (reference sequence). The V segment lost 6 bases and the J segment 7 bases; nucleotides outside the gene matches: 11. The CDR3 spans 14 residues. The CDR3 nucleotides are TGTGCCAGCAGGGTCCAAGGGACTACGGGGACCCAGTACTTC. Encoded protein: CASRVQGTTGTQYF.

The table lists this clonotype with many counts. The chain has TRBV6-5 and TRBJ1-1, with TRBD1 as a possible D gene (6 bases). The germline gives CDR1 MNHEY, CDR2 SVGAGI. V dropped 2 bases and J dropped 0 bases, with 10 bases sitting between them. The CDR3 is 15 residues long. The chain's CDR3 is CASSYAGHLNTEAFF. As DNA, the CDR3 is TGTGCCAGCAGTTACGCGGGACACCTGAACACTGAAGCTTTCTTT.

This clonotype was seen many times. The rearrangement links TRBV7-2 to TRBJ2-3; unclear D gene. This CDR3 has 11 residues. Per the germline V gene, CDR1 is SGHTA and CDR2 is FQGNSA. V was shortened by 5 bases and J by 5 bases, with 5 bases between the two germline ends. This CDR3 reads CASSQRDTQYF. The CDR3 DNA sequence: TGTGCCAGCAGCCAGAGAGATACGCAGTATTTT.

This clonotype appeared a few times. The genes are TRBV5-6 and TRBJ2-3; D remains ambiguous. V lost 6 bases and J lost 0, with 11 bases in between. Germline V gives CDR1 SGHDT, CDR2 YYEEEE. The CDR3 runs 14 residues. The CDR3 DNA sequence: TGTGCCAGCAACAAGTGGGGAAGCACAGATACGCAGTATTTT. Translating gives CASNKWGSTDTQYF.

The sample holds a few counts of this clonotype. The V and J genes are TRBV7-9 and TRBJ1-6, with 7 nucleotides matching TRBD1. There are 15 residues in the CDR3. Germline V gene lookup returns CDR1 SEHNR and CDR2 FQNEAQ (reference sequence). After removal of 5 bases from V and 12 bases from J, the junction contained 13 bases not matched to a gene. The CDR3 nucleotides are TGTGCCAGCAGCCCAGGGGACAGCGGAGGAGAACCCCTCCACTTT. Amino acids: CASSPGDSGGEPLHF.

This clonotype has just a few counts. This sequence joins TRBV12-3 or TRBV12-4 and TRBJ2-5; TRBD2 matches at 9 bases. V was pared by 6 bases and J by 2 bases, with 1 base of the junction left unmatched. This CDR3 comprises 13 residues. The CDR3 spells CASRLAGQETQYF. In DNA, the CDR3 is TGTGCCAGCAGGCTAGCGGGGCAAGAGACCCAGTACTTC.

The V call is TRBV6-5, the J call TRBJ1-2; D possibly corresponds to TRBD1 (5 bases). V was clipped by 6 bases and J by 0 bases, with 8 bases between them. Germline CDR1 and CDR2: MNHEY and SVGAGI. CDR3 size: 13 residues. The CDR3 loop reads CASRTDANYGYTF. CDR3 DNA sequence: TGTGCCAGCAGGACAGACGCTAACTATGGCTACACCTTC.

This clonotype was seen many times. The V and J genes are TRBV2 and TRBJ2-2; unclear D gene. Trimming left V 2 bases short and J 6 bases short, with 4 bases between. From germline, CDR1 is SNHLY and CDR2 FYNNEI. This CDR3 contains 12 residues. In DNA form, the CDR3 reads TGTGCCAGCAGTGAAAGGGCCGGGGAGCTGTTTTTT. Its protein product is CASSERAGELFF.

The V call is TRBV11-2, the J call TRBJ2-7; weak D call: TRBD1 (5 bases). This CDR3 is built from 15 residues. Per the germline V gene, CDR1 is SGHAT and CDR2 is FQNNGV. Trimming removed 5 bases from V and 5 bases from J, with 19 bases in between. The CDR3 region has the DNA TGTGCCAGCAGCCATTATCTGGCAGGGAAGGACGAGCAGTACTTC. Translating it yields CASSHYLAGKDEQYF.

This chain links TRBV12-3 or TRBV12-4 with TRBJ1-2; the D is unclear. The CDR3 consists of 14 residues. V was pared by 7 bases and J by 6 bases, with 18 bases between. Here the CDR3 DNA reads TGTGCCAGCACCTTATACGGGAAAGACGATGGCTACACCTTC. This translates into CASTLYGKDDGYTF.

The chain couples TRBV18 to TRBJ1-2; tentatively, D is TRBD1 (5 bases). Trimming took off 3 bases at V and 2 bases at J, with 19 bases between the two ends. The CDR3 is made up of 17 amino acids. Germline V gene sequence: CDR1 KGHSH, CDR2 LQKENI. The CDR3 DNA reads TGTGCCAGCTCACCTAACCGGGACCACAAAGGAAACTATGGCTACACCTTC. Translating it yields CASSPNRDHKGNYGYTF.

This clonotype was seen repeatedly, ten times or more. This rearrangement joins TRBV7-9 to TRBJ2-3; D remains unclear. In germline, CDR1 is SEHNR, CDR2 FQNEAQ (reference sequence). This CDR3 has 12 residues. With 1 base removed from V and 4 bases from J, the gap between germline ends came to 3 bases. CDR3 region: CASSLEADTQYF. In DNA form, the CDR3 reads TGTGCCAGCAGCTTAGAAGCAGATACGCAGTATTTT.

The chain recombines TRBV19 with TRBJ1-1; tentatively, D is TRBD1 (5 bases). The CDR3 has 16 residues. The ends were cut back, 3 bases at V and 1 base at J, with 15 bases in the middle. Germline CDR1 reads LNHDA; CDR2 reads SQIVND (reference sequence). The CDR3 loop reads CASSMALTARNTEAFF. The CDR3 DNA reads as TGTGCCAGTAGTATGGCCCTGACAGCAAGGAACACTGAAGCTTTCTTT.

This clonotype was recorded many times. The gene calls are TRBV7-2 and TRBJ2-3, with a tentative D call TRBD1 (7 bases). The length of the CDR3 is 16 residues. Germline CDR1 reads SGHTA; CDR2 reads FQGNSA. Trimming pared 3 bases from V and 3 bases from J, leaving 16 bases between. The CDR3: CASSFRGGGMTDTQYF. CDR3 DNA sequence: TGTGCCAGCAGCTTTCGAGGGGGCGGGATGACAGATACGCAGTATTTT.

J is TRBJ2-3 and V is TRBV11-2; 11 nucleotides agree with TRBD1. Germline lookup yields CDR1 SGHAT and CDR2 FQNNGV. The CDR3 has 18 amino acids. V gave up 5 bases and J gave up 0 bases; unmatched junction bases: 10. The CDR3 region is CASSPGQGALSSTDTQYF. DNA of the CDR3: TGTGCCAGCAGCCCCGGACAGGGGGCTCTCTCTAGCACAGATACGCAGTATTTT.

This clonotype came up many times. CDR3 residues: CASSGPDTQYF. The CDR3 DNA is TGTGCCAGCAGTGGCCCAGATACGCAGTATTTT. The gene calls are TRBV6-2 or TRBV6-3 and TRBJ2-3; no firm D call. Germline lookup yields CDR1 MNHEY and CDR2 SVGEGT. Trimming left V 5 bases short and J 4 bases short, with 4 bases between. The CDR3 runs to 11 residues.

This clonotype has at least ten counts. The chain employs TRBV6-5 and TRBJ1-6; no clear D. Trimming cost V 6 bases and J 13 bases, with 13 bases left between them. Per the germline V gene, CDR1 is MNHEY and CDR2 is SVGAGI. The CDR3 loop spans 12 amino acids. The CDR3 DNA reads as TGTGCCAGCAGCCTACTGACGGGCCCCCTCCACTTT. It specifies CASSLLTGPLHF.

This clonotype was recorded many times. The gene calls are TRBV5-1 and TRBJ1-2; TRBD1 is a possible D gene (5 bases). The CDR3 runs 15 residues. V lost 0 bases, J lost 4 bases, and 13 bases lay in between. Germline CDR1 reads SGHRS; CDR2 reads YFSETQ. CDR3 region: CASSLVPGPLYGYTF. The DNA for the CDR3 is TGCGCCAGCAGCTTGGTTCCGGGGCCCCTCTATGGCTACACCTTC.

This clonotype occurred many times. The chain has TRBV7-2 and TRBJ2-7; TRBD2 is a possible D gene (7 bases). The CDR3 extends over 15 amino acids. The germline CDR1 and CDR2 sequences are SGHTA and FQGNSA. The V gene lost 2 bases and the J gene lost 0 bases, with 11 bases spanning the gap. The CDR3 DNA sequence: TGTGCCAGCAGCTTAAGGGGGGGTGACTCCTACGAGCAGTACTTC. As protein: CASSLRGGDSYEQYF. The variable domain in full, completed from reference TRBV7-2 and TRBJ2-7, reads GAGVSQSPSNKVTEKGKDVELRCDPISGHTALYWYRQSLGQGLEFLIYFQGNSAPDKSGLPSDRFSAERTGGSVSTLTIQRTQQEDSAVYLCASSLRGGDSYEQYFGPGTRLTVT.

This clonotype was recorded at least ten times. The V and J genes are TRBV7-9 and TRBJ2-3; 8 bases align to TRBD1. The CDR3 has 16 amino acids. The V segment lost 5 bases and the J segment 0 bases; nucleotides outside the gene matches: 7. Germline V lookup: CDR1 SEHNR, CDR2 FQNEAQ (reference sequence). Here the CDR3 reads CASSLQGVPSTDTQYF. In DNA form, the CDR3 reads TGTGCCAGCAGCCTACAGGGGGTCCCCAGCACAGATACGCAGTATTTT.

In this sample, this clonotype turned up a few times. CDR3 nucleotide sequence: TGTGCCAGCTCACCCTTCCCGGGACCGATCAATGAGCAGTTCTTC. Translated, it gives CASSPFPGPINEQFF. This chain links TRBV18 with TRBJ2-1; D may be TRBD1 or TRBD2 (5 bases each). The germline V gene encodes CDR1 KGHSH and CDR2 LQKENI. Trimming took off 3 bases at V and 6 bases at J, with 15 bases between the two ends. This CDR3 region has 15 residues.

This clonotype was counted a single time. With a much larger clone just one base away, this may be a read error. The chain links TRBV7-2 to TRBJ2-3; D is uncertain. V was pared by 5 bases and J by 7 bases, with 13 bases between. CDR3 length: 13 amino acids. CDR1 is SGHTA, CDR2 FQGNSA, per germline. CDR3 sequence reads: CASSPNSNYTQYF. The CDR3 region has the DNA TGTGCCAGCAGCCCGAACTCCAATTATACGCAGTATTTT. Full variable domain (rest looked up from reference TRBV7-2 and TRBJ2-3): GAGVSQSPSNKVTEKGKDVELRCDPISGHTALYWYRQSLGQGLEFLIYFQGNSAPDKSGLPSDRFSAERTGGSVSTLTIQRTQQEDSAVYLCASSPNSNYTQYFGPGTRLTVL.

J is TRBJ2-2 and V is TRBV30; D is unclear. The CDR3 totals 13 residues. V lost 5 bases, J lost 2 bases, and 9 bases lay in between. Per germline, CDR1 GTSNPN and CDR2 SVGIG (reference sequence). The chain's CDR3 is CAWAGFNTGELFF. The CDR3 nucleotides read TGTGCCTGGGCAGGATTCAACACCGGGGAGCTGTTTTTT.